A single T cell receptor beta chain is shown here with its context. The genomic DNA of each subset was split evenly across several immunoSEQ plates. TCRdb keeps only in-frame clones here, not all; method: immunoSEQ multiplex PCR. This table holds around 750,000 clones, about 74% found once. This sample is drawn from a study of shared clonotypes between healthy human individuals. Participating donors were healthy, HIV-negative adults free of recent acute infections or vaccinations. The specimen was memory CD4+ T cells sorted from blood. The subset was: CD45RA-negative fraction. This TCR was sampled from a woman in her twenties or thirties in good health.

The CDR3 region is CASSHAESGRSPFGNEQFF. DNA for the CDR3: TGCGCCAGCAGCCACGCCGAGAGCGGGAGGTCCCCCTTCGGGAATGAGCAGTTCTTC. V and J are TRBV5-1 and TRBJ2-1; TRBD2 agrees at 9 bases. CDR3 length: 19 residues. Trimming at V came to 4 bases and at J to 7 bases, leaving 21 bases not matched to a gene. Germline V lookup: CDR1 SGHRS, CDR2 YFSETQ.